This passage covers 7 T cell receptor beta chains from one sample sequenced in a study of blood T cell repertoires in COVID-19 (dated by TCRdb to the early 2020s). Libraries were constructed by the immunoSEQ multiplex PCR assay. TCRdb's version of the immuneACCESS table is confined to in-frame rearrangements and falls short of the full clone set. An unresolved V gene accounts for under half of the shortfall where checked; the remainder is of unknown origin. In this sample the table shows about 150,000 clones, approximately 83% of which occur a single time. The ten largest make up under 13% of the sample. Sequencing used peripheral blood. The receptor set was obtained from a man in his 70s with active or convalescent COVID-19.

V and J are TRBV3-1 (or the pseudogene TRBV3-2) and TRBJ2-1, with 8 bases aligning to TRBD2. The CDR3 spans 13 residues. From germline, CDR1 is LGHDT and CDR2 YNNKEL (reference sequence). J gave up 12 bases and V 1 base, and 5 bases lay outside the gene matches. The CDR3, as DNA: TGTGCCAGCAGCCAAGGGGCGGGGGGCCGGCAGTTCTTC. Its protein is CASSQGAGGRQFF.

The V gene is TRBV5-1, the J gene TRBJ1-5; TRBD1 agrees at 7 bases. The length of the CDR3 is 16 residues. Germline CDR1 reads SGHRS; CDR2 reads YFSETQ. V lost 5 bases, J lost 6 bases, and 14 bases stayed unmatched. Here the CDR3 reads CASSWGPSQGVQPQHF. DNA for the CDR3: TGCGCCAGCAGTTGGGGTCCCTCGCAGGGGGTTCAGCCCCAGCATTTT.

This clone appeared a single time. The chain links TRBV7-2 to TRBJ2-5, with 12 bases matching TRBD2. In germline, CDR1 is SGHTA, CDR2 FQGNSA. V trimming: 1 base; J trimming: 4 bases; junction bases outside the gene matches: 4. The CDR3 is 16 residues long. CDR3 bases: TGTGCCAGCAGCTTAGGGGGACTAGCGGGTAGAGAGACCCAGTACTTC. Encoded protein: CASSLGGLAGRETQYF.

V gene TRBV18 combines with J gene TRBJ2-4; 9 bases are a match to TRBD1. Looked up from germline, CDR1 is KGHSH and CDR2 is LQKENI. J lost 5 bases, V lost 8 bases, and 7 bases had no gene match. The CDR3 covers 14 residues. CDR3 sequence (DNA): TGTGCCAGCCTCGGACAGGGGAAAGAAAACATTCAGTACTTC. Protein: CASLGQGKENIQYF.

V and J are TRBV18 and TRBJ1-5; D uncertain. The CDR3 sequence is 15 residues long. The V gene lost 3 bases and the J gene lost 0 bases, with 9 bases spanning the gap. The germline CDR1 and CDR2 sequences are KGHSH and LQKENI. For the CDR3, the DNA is TGTGCCAGCTCACCGGCACAGTATAGCAATCAGCCCCAGCATTTT. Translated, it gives CASSPAQYSNQPQHF.

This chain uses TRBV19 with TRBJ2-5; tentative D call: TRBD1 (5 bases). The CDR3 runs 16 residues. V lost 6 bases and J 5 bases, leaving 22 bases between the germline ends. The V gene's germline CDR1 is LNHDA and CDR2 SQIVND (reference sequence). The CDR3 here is CASRKTPAGRLETQYF. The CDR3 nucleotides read TGTGCCAGTAGAAAGACTCCGGCAGGGCGGTTGGAGACCCAGTACTTC.

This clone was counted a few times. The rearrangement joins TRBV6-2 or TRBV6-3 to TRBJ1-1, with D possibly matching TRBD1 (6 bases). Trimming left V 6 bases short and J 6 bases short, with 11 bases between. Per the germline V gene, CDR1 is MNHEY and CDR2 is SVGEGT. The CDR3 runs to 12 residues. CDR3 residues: CASSRDIPEAFF. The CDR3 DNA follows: TGTGCCAGCAGCAGGGACATTCCTGAAGCTTTCTTT.